The 28 T cell receptor beta chains below all came from one sample that was sequenced in a study of cytomegalovirus exposure and HLA in healthy donors. Use of 60 Vbeta and 13 Jbeta primers characterized the PCR. TCRdb keeps only in-frame clones here, not all; method: immunoSEQ multiplex PCR. The sample table sets out approximately 110,000 clones. Sequenced: PBMCs. The receptors originated from a man aged 40-49 years in good health and CMV-seropositive.

The chain joins TRBV11-2 to TRBJ2-2; D is possibly TRBD1 (6 bases). There are 16 residues in the CDR3. In germline, CDR1 is SGHAT, CDR2 FQNNGV. Trimming left V 7 bases short and J 7 bases short, with 22 bases between. The CDR3 here is CASTTLRGGIGGELFF. In DNA, the CDR3 is TGTGCCAGCACAACCTTACGTGGGGGCATTGGCGGGGAGCTGTTTTTT.

The V and J genes are TRBV19 and TRBJ2-1; 8 positions match TRBD2. Germline CDR1 LNHDA, CDR2 SQIVND (reference sequence). The length of the CDR3 is 13 residues. V shed 4 bases and J 7 bases; nucleotides not matched to a gene: 3. The CDR3 sequence is CASSRGLGNEQFF. For the CDR3, the DNA is TGTGCCAGTAGTAGGGGACTAGGGAATGAGCAGTTCTTC.

CDR3 region: CSVDLSKPRPPARGTEAFF. In nucleotides, the CDR3 is TGCAGCGTTGATTTGTCTAAGCCACGGCCCCCGGCGCGGGGCACTGAAGCTTTCTTT. The chain employs TRBV29-1 and TRBJ1-1; no definite D call. Trimming removed 3 bases at V and 4 bases at J, with 30 bases between. The CDR3 is 19 amino acids. Germline values: CDR1 SQVTM, CDR2 ANQGSEA.

CDR3 DNA sequence: TGTGCCAGCAGCTTAACTGGGCAGGGGATCAATCAGCCCCAGCATTTT. Residues: CASSLTGQGINQPQHF. The chain is built from TRBV7-8 and TRBJ1-5; tentative D call: TRBD1 (6 bases). CDR1 is SGHVS, CDR2 FQNEAQ, per germline. Trimming took off 2 bases at V and 3 bases at J, with 14 bases between the two ends. The CDR3 has 16 residues.

This chain uses TRBV7-9 with TRBJ2-1; D might be TRBD2 (6 bases). Trimming stripped 1 base from V and 4 bases from J, with 11 bases between. There are 15 residues in the CDR3. In germline, CDR1 is SEHNR, CDR2 FQNEAQ (reference sequence). The CDR3 region has the DNA TGTGCCAGCAGCTTAGGCCTAGCGTATTACAATGAGCAGTTCTTC. This sequence encodes CASSLGLAYYNEQFF.

The chain uses TRBV9 and TRBJ1-1; D is perhaps TRBD1 (6 bases). Between the trimmed V and J ends, which lost 4 bases and 1 base, there was a span of 14 bases. The CDR3 covers 15 residues. Germline-derived CDR1 and CDR2 are SGDLS and YYNGEE. The DNA of the CDR3 is TGTGCCAGCAGCTCTCGCGGGGGCAAGAACACTGAAGCTTTCTTT. Its protein is CASSSRGGKNTEAFF.

The chain combines TRBV11-2 with TRBJ2-2; TRBD2 agrees at 14 bases. Losses at the gene ends were 5 bases for V and 6 bases for J; bases not matched to a gene: 5. The germline V gene encodes CDR1 SGHAT and CDR2 FQNNGV. The CDR3 sequence is 16 residues long. This chain's CDR3 is CASSVTSGGGAGELFF. The CDR3, as DNA: TGTGCCAGCAGCGTGACTAGCGGGGGGGGAGCCGGGGAGCTGTTTTTT.

The V and J genes are TRBV18 and TRBJ2-2, with 7 positions matching TRBD1. V lost 2 bases and J lost 7; bases outside the gene matches: 13. This CDR3 is built from 17 residues. Germline V CDR1 and CDR2: KGHSH, LQKENI. For the CDR3, the DNA is TGTGCCAGCTCACCAGGCGCTGAGAGGGGGCTCGGCGGGGAGCTGTTTTTT. This codes for CASSPGAERGLGGELFF.

The chain has TRBV6-1 and TRBJ2-7, with D perhaps TRBD2 (5 bases). V dropped 1 base and J dropped 4 bases, with 20 bases sitting between them. CDR1 is MNHNS and CDR2 is SASEGT in the germline V gene. CDR3 size: 17 residues. DNA for the CDR3: TGTGCCAGCAGTGAAGGCCCCTTTGAGGGCGGTAGTTACGAGCAGTACTTC. This translates into CASSEGPFEGGSYEQYF.

The V and J genes are TRBV9 and TRBJ1-4; the D is unclear. Looked up from germline, CDR1 is SGDLS and CDR2 is YYNGEE. V lost 4 bases, J lost 3 bases, and 16 bases lay in between. The CDR3 sequence is 16 residues long. The CDR3 DNA reads TGTGCCAGCAGCCCGAGTGTGAGGGCTGCTAATGAAAAACTGTTTTTT. Translation gives CASSPSVRAANEKLFF.

The chain has TRBV5-1 and TRBJ1-3, with D perhaps TRBD1 (6 bases). Germline V gives CDR1 SGHRS, CDR2 YFSETQ. The V end lost 4 bases, the J end lost 4 bases, and 9 bases lay between the germline ends. The CDR3 covers 13 residues. The CDR3 region is CASSRGAGNTIYF. In nucleotides, the CDR3 is TGCGCCAGCAGCCGGGGGGCCGGAAACACCATATATTTT.

The rearrangement joins TRBV7-3 to TRBJ1-1; D gene uncertain. Per the germline V gene, CDR1 is SGHTA and CDR2 is FQGTGA. The CDR3 is 14 residues long. Trimming left V 0 bases short and J 0 bases short, with 5 bases between. In nucleotides, the CDR3 is TGTGCCAGCAGCTTAACAGCGCTGAACACTGAAGCTTTCTTT. Its protein is CASSLTALNTEAFF.

The chain couples TRBV28 to TRBJ2-7, with 14 nucleotides matching TRBD2. From germline, CDR1 is MDHEN and CDR2 SYDVKM. Unmatched junction bases numbered 15, after V lost 2 bases and J lost 3 bases. The CDR3 is 20 amino acids. In nucleotides, the CDR3 is TGTGCCAGCAGTTTAGAAGCCCTTGGACTAGCGGGAGGTCCCGACTACGAGCAGTACTTC. Protein product: CASSLEALGLAGGPDYEQYF.

This chain joins TRBV29-1 and TRBJ1-5; TRBD1 might be the D (6 bases). V dropped 5 bases and J dropped 3 bases, with 11 bases sitting between them. The CDR3 runs 13 residues. Germline lookup yields CDR1 SQVTM and CDR2 ANQGSEA. CDR3 sequence reads: CSVWQGINQPQHF. In nucleotides, the CDR3 is TGCAGCGTTTGGCAGGGGATCAATCAGCCCCAGCATTTT.

The J gene is TRBJ2-1, the V gene TRBV7-8; D is undetermined. Trimming took off 1 base at V and 12 bases at J, with 10 bases between the two ends. Germline V gene data show CDR1 as SGHVS and CDR2 as FQNEAQ. The CDR3 consists of 12 residues. CDR3 in DNA: TGTGCCAGCAGCTTAGAACCGATCGGGCAGTTCTTC. Translated, it gives CASSLEPIGQFF.

The CDR3, as DNA: TGTGCCAGCAGCTTACTACCGACAGTCACTAATTCACCCCTCCACTTT. It is translated as CASSLLPTVTNSPLHF. V gene TRBV5-4 combines with J gene TRBJ1-6, with D possibly TRBD1 on 5 matching bases. The CDR3 totals 16 residues. Trimming left V 2 bases short and J 6 bases short, with 15 bases between. The germline gives CDR1 SGHNT, CDR2 YYREEE (reference sequence). The variable domain in full, completed from reference TRBV5-4 and TRBJ1-6, reads ETGVTQSPTHLIKTRGQQVTLRCSSQSGHNTVSWYQQALGQGPQFIFQYYREEENGRGNFPPRFSGLQFPNYSSELNVNALELDDSALYLCASSLLPTVTNSPLHFGNGTRLTVT.

This chain uses TRBV2 with TRBJ2-2, with TRBD2 identical over 11 bases. From germline, CDR1 is SNHLY and CDR2 FYNNEI. V shed 6 bases and J 3 bases; nucleotides not matched to a gene: 12. CDR3 length: 18 amino acids. Here the CDR3 reads CASSLTTSGTYDTGELFF. For the CDR3, the DNA is TGTGCCAGCAGCTTAACGACTAGCGGGACCTACGACACCGGGGAGCTGTTTTTT.

The chain couples TRBV11-2 to TRBJ2-2; D not resolved. Germline V gives CDR1 SGHAT, CDR2 FQNNGV. Trimming cost V 4 bases and J 3 bases, with 12 bases left between them. The CDR3 covers 15 residues. Here the CDR3 DNA reads TGTGCCAGCAGCTCAATACTTGGTTACACCGGGGAGCTGTTTTTT. The encoded protein is CASSSILGYTGELFF.

The chain employs TRBV19 and TRBJ2-3; 16 nucleotides line up with TRBD2. V gave up 7 bases and J gave up 15 bases; unmatched junction bases: 13. CDR3 length equals 15 residues. Germline CDR1 and CDR2: LNHDA and SQIVND (reference sequence). This CDR3 is CASNSNPGLAGGVYF. In DNA, the CDR3 is TGTGCCAGTAACTCCAACCCGGGACTAGCGGGAGGGGTTTATTTT.

The rearrangement links TRBV5-1 to TRBJ1-2; 10 bases line up with TRBD1. The CDR3 is 16 amino acids. Unmatched junction bases numbered 7, after V lost 4 bases and J lost 1 base. Per germline, CDR1 SGHRS and CDR2 YFSETQ. This chain's CDR3 is CASSPDRGGSNYGYTF. CDR3 coding DNA: TGCGCCAGCAGCCCGGACAGGGGGGGCAGTAACTATGGCTACACCTTC.

The V and J genes are TRBV19 and TRBJ2-1, with TRBD2 matching over 9 bases. Germline assignment: CDR1 LNHDA and CDR2 SQIVND (reference sequence). The length of the CDR3 is 17 residues. The V and J ends lost 5 bases and 1 base, in that order; junction bases with no gene match: 9. The CDR3 spells CASSPPSSGRSYNEQFF. DNA for the CDR3: TGTGCCAGTAGTCCCCCTAGTAGCGGGAGATCCTACAATGAGCAGTTCTTC.

The chain joins TRBV2 to TRBJ2-1; the D is unclear. V gave up 1 base and J gave up 8 bases, with 12 bases separating them. Germline assignment: CDR1 SNHLY and CDR2 FYNNEI. The CDR3 covers 14 residues. CDR3 sequence (DNA): TGTGCCAGCAGTGAAGGTATCTCGGTCGATGAGCAGTTCTTC. Protein product: CASSEGISVDEQFF.

V usage is TRBV13 and J usage is TRBJ1-6, with D tentatively TRBD1 (6 bases). Germline CDR1 is PRHDT and CDR2 is FYEKMQ (reference sequence). V lost 5 bases and J lost 8, with 16 bases in between. The CDR3 totals 15 residues. CDR3: CASSLLDRPDSPLHF. CDR3 DNA: TGTGCCAGCAGCCTTTTGGACAGACCAGATTCACCCCTCCACTTT. The whole variable domain, filled in from reference TRBV13 and TRBJ1-6, reads AAGVIQSPRHLIKEKRETATLKCYPIPRHDTVYWYQQGPGQDPQFLISFYEKMQSDKGSIPDRFSAQQFSDYHSELNMSSLELGDSALYFCASSLLDRPDSPLHFGNGTRLTVT.

The rearrangement joins TRBV4-2 to TRBJ2-4, with D maybe TRBD1 (5 bases). CDR1 is LGHNA, CDR2 YNFKEQ, per germline. The CDR3 is 17 residues long. V was clipped by 0 bases and J by 6 bases, with 18 bases between them. In nucleotides, the CDR3 is TGTGCCAGCAGCCAAGAGGTGGGAAGCAGGGCGATAAACATTCAGTACTTC. Translating it yields CASSQEVGSRAINIQYF.

The rearrangement joins TRBV6-6 to TRBJ2-3; tentative D call: TRBD2 (6 bases). The CDR3 is 16 amino acids. V was clipped by 0 bases and J by 4 bases, with 14 bases between them. CDR1 and CDR2 from the germline V gene are MNHNY and SVGAGI (reference sequence). CDR3 protein: CASSYSRAGTPDTQYF. The CDR3 DNA sequence: TGTGCCAGCAGTTACTCGAGAGCCGGGACTCCAGATACGCAGTATTTT.

The chain uses TRBV29-1 and TRBJ1-3; unclear D gene. Trimming took off 7 bases at V and 4 bases at J, with 20 bases between the two ends. The CDR3 covers 15 residues. CDR1 is SQVTM, CDR2 ANQGSEA, per germline. The CDR3 DNA reads TGCAGCGGCCGGGAGGACCCGAGCGGAGGAAACACCATATATTTT. This codes for CSGREDPSGGNTIYF. Full variable domain (outside the CDR3, taken from reference TRBV29-1 and TRBJ1-3): SAVISQKPSRDICQRGTSLTIQCQVDSQVTMMFWYRQQPGQSLTLIATANQGSEATYESGFVIDKFPISRPNLTFSTLTVSNMSPEDSSIYLCSGREDPSGGNTIYFGEGSWLTVV.

The rearrangement links TRBV28 to TRBJ2-1; tentatively, D is TRBD2 (6 bases). V dropped 5 bases and J dropped 5 bases, with 16 bases sitting between them. The CDR3 spans 15 residues. The germline V gene has CDR1 MDHEN and CDR2 SYDVKM. The CDR3 here is CASSQRLEMDNEQFF. The CDR3 nucleotides are TGTGCCAGCAGTCAAAGACTAGAGATGGACAATGAGCAGTTCTTC. Using reference TRBV28 and TRBJ2-1 for the parts outside the CDR3, the full variable domain is DVKVTQSSRYLVKRTGEKVFLECVQDMDHENMFWYRQDPGLGLRLIYFSYDVKMKEKGDIPEGYSVSREKKERFSLILESASTNQTSMYLCASSQRLEMDNEQFFGPGTRLTVL.

The CDR3 DNA follows: TGTGCCAGCAGCTTAGTGGGGACAGGGGGGGACATTCAGTACTTC. It yields the protein CASSLVGTGGDIQYF. The V and J genes are TRBV7-2 and TRBJ2-4, with 11 bases matching TRBD1. The CDR3 contains 15 residues. Per the germline V gene, CDR1 is SGHTA and CDR2 is FQGNSA. V lost 1 base to trimming and J lost 8 bases; unmatched junction nucleotides: 4. The entire variable domain, with the rest obtained from reference TRBV7-2 and TRBJ2-4, is as follows: GAGVSQSPSNKVTEKGKDVELRCDPISGHTALYWYRQSLGQGLEFLIYFQGNSAPDKSGLPSDRFSAERTGGSVSTLTIQRTQQEDSAVYLCASSLVGTGGDIQYFGAGTRLSVL.